This TCR beta chain was identified during a study of technical replicates of blood from a few donors. The repertoire was sequenced with immunoSEQ multiplex PCR; TCRdb's copy has only in-frame clones and lacks some. The sample lists about 100,000 clones, nearly 96% occurring once. Source material: T cells isolated from PBMCs. The source is a human donor in good health.

The DNA for the CDR3 is TGCGCCAGCAGCCAAGGTAGACTAGCGGGACACTCCTACGAGCAGTACTTC. This gives the protein CASSQGRLAGHSYEQYF. The chain is built from TRBV4-1 and TRBJ2-7; 11 nucleotides line up with TRBD2. The V gene end was trimmed by 1 base and the J gene end by 0 bases; junction bases not matched to a gene: 5. CDR3 length equals 17 residues. From germline, CDR1 is MGHRA and CDR2 YSYEKL.